What follows are 8 T cell receptor beta chains derived from one specimen sequenced in a study of OX40 agonist ivuxolimab in advanced cancers. The protocol used for the library was the immunoSEQ multiplex PCR assay. TCRdb mirrors the immuneACCESS table, restricted to in-frame sequences. Some clones are absent from its copies; in checked studies, under half trace to an unresolved V gene, and the reason for the others is unknown. For this sample there are 6,000 to 9,500 clones; 73% appear just once. Together, the top ten hold roughly 60% of the sample. Sequenced here: CD4+ or CD8+ T cells sorted from blood, sampled in a trial of the OX40 agonist ivuxolimab. The receptor source for this set is an adult with an advanced solid tumor such as melanoma, head and neck, liver or kidney cancer.

The genes are TRBV7-9 and TRBJ2-3; possibly TRBD1 or TRBD2 for D (6 bases each). This CDR3 contains 14 residues. Germline assignment: CDR1 SEHNR and CDR2 FQNEAQ (reference sequence). The V and J ends lost 5 bases and 0 bases respectively, with 9 bases between them. As DNA, the CDR3 is TGTGCCAGCAGCAGGGGGACTAGCACAGATACGCAGTATTTT. Translation gives CASSRGTSTDTQYF. The full variable domain, rest sourced from reference TRBV7-9 and TRBJ2-3, is DTGVSQNPRHKITKRGQNVTFRCDPISEHNRLYWYRQTLGQGPEFLTYFQNEAQLEKSRLLSDRFSAERPKGSFSTLEIQRTEQGDSAMYLCASSRGTSTDTQYFGPGTRLTVL.

V is TRBV28 and J is TRBJ1-1; D may be TRBD1 (5 bases). The germline V and J ends were trimmed by 4 bases and 13 bases, with 19 bases remaining between them. The CDR3 has 13 residues. Germline-derived CDR1 and CDR2 are MDHEN and SYDVKM. CDR3 protein: CASSYPGTGGDFF. In DNA form, the CDR3 reads TGTGCCAGCAGTTATCCGGGGACCGGTGGGGATTTCTTT.

The chain uses TRBV7-2 and TRBJ2-5, with 7 bases aligning to TRBD1. The CDR3 consists of 14 residues. Germline CDR1 and CDR2: SGHTA and FQGNSA. V trimming: 5 bases; J trimming: 2 bases; junction bases outside the gene matches: 5. The CDR3 region is CASSLAGGQETQYF. The DNA of the CDR3 is TGTGCCAGCAGCCTCGCAGGGGGTCAAGAGACCCAGTACTTC.

The genes are TRBV6-1 and TRBJ2-2; D perhaps matches TRBD2 (5 bases). V gave up 0 bases and J gave up 0 bases, with 11 bases separating them. This CDR3 has 17 amino acids. In germline, CDR1 is MNHNS, CDR2 SASEGT. CDR3 sequence: CASSEAEGWANTGELFF. In DNA form, the CDR3 reads TGTGCCAGCAGTGAAGCAGAGGGTTGGGCGAACACCGGGGAGCTGTTTTTT.

This chain uses TRBV2 with TRBJ2-7; 12 bases are a match to TRBD2. CDR3 length equals 13 residues. Germline CDR1 and CDR2: SNHLY and FYNNEI. Losses at the gene ends were 8 bases for V and 2 bases for J; bases not matched to a gene: 1. Here the CDR3 reads CASSSGGAYEQYF. The CDR3 DNA sequence: TGTGCCAGCTCTAGCGGGGGGGCCTACGAGCAGTACTTC.

By share, this clone counts as medium-sized (0.01 to 0.1%). The chain couples TRBV7-3 to TRBJ2-2, with D tentatively TRBD1 (6 bases). Trimming left V 5 bases short and J 6 bases short, with 10 bases between. CDR3 length: 13 residues. Per germline, CDR1 SGHTA and CDR2 FQGTGA. CDR3 loop: CASSPQGSGELFF. CDR3 bases: TGTGCCAGCAGCCCACAGGGTTCCGGGGAGCTGTTTTTT.

J is TRBJ2-2 and V is TRBV29-1; D ambiguous. Trimming cost V 7 bases and J 1 base, with 7 bases left between them. Germline V CDR1 and CDR2: SQVTM, ANQGSEA. The CDR3 consists of 12 residues. The CDR3 DNA reads as TGCAGCGCTCCGATGAACACCGGGGAGCTGTTTTTT. Protein sequence: CSAPMNTGELFF.

The sample holds one count of this clone. J is TRBJ2-7 and V is TRBV7-9; the D gene could be TRBD1 or TRBD2 (5 bases each). The V and J ends lost 3 bases and 2 bases respectively, with 5 bases between them. Germline assignment: CDR1 SEHNR and CDR2 FQNEAQ (reference sequence). The length of the CDR3 is 12 residues. Written as DNA, the CDR3 is TGTGCCAGCAGCTTGGGGGCCTACGAGCAGTACTTC. Protein: CASSLGAYEQYF.